This T cell receptor (beta chain) was obtained from a study of shared clonotypes between healthy human individuals. Sorted-subset replicate PCRs used about 180 ng DNA, some 31,000 T cell genomes. Some clones are missing from TCRdb's copy, which holds only in-frame ones; the method was immunoSEQ multiplex PCR. Among 2 million to 2.5 million clones listed, roughly 93% were seen once. Between the trimmed V and J ends, which lost 5 bases and 4 bases, there was a span of 6 bases. CDR1 is SGHTS and CDR2 is YDEGEE in the germline V gene. This CDR3 comprises 11 residues. Donors were healthy HIV-negative adults without recent acute infections or vaccinations.

The sequence was obtained from a man between 18 and 35 years old in good health. Some clones in this sample may be carry-over from other donors' samples. The chain joins TRBV5-8 to TRBJ1-2, with D tentatively TRBD1 (5 bases). Source material: naive CD4+ T cells from PBMCs. Subset reported: CD45RA+ positively selected. Here the CDR3 DNA reads TGTGCCAGCAGGGACACCTATGGCTACACCTTC. Residues: CASRDTYGYTF. Drawing the rest from reference TRBV5-8 and TRBJ1-2, the complete variable domain is EAGVTQSPTHLIKTRGQQATLRCSPISGHTSVYWYQQALGLGLQFLLWYDEGEERNRGNFPPRFSGRQFPNYSSELNVNALELEDSALYLCASRDTYGYTFGSGTRLTVV.